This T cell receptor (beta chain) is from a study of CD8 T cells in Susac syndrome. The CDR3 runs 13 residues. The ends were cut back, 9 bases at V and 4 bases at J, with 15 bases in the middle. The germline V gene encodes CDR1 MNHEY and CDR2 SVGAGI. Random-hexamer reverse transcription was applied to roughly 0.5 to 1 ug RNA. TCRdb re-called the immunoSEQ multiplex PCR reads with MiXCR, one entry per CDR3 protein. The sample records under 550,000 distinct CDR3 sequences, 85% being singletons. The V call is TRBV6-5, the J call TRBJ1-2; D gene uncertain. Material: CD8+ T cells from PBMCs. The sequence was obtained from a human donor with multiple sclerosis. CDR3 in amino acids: CASLKGWGYGYTF. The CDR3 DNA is TGTGCCAGTCTTAAAGGGTGGGGCTATGGCTACACCTTC.